This record looks at one TCR beta chain sequence and its context. These data come from a study of blood T cell repertoires in COVID-19. At the level of the study: Acute and convalescent COVID-19 specimens originated in the United States, Italy and Spain. T cells, B-cell-depleted T cells, or PBMCs supplied cDNA or gDNA.

TCRdb's table, derived via immunoSEQ multiplex PCR, lists solely in-frame clones and lacks some. The sample holds around 200,000 clones, approximately 87% seen once. Germline CDR1 reads MNHEY; CDR2 reads SMNVEV (reference sequence). The V end lost 6 bases, the J end lost 7 bases, and 24 bases lay between the germline ends. The CDR3 is 16 residues long. Sequences were obtained from peripheral blood. The receptor was isolated from a man in his 70s with active or convalescent COVID-19. This chain connects TRBV27 to TRBJ1-1; D gene uncertain. The CDR3 DNA sequence: TGTGCCAGCAGGCCCCTTATACCCGATCGAACAATTGAAGCTTTCTTT. Its protein is CASRPLIPDRTIEAFF.